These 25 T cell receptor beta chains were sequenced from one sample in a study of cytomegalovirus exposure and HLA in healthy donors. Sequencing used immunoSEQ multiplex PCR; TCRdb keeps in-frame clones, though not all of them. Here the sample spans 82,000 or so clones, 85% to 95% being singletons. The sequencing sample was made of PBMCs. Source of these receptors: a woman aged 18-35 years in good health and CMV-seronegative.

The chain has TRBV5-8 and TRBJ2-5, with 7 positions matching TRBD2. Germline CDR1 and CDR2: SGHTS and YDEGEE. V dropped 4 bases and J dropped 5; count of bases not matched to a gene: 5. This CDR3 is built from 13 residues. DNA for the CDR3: TGTGCCAGCAGCATTAGCGGGTGGGAGACCCAGTACTTC. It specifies CASSISGWETQYF.

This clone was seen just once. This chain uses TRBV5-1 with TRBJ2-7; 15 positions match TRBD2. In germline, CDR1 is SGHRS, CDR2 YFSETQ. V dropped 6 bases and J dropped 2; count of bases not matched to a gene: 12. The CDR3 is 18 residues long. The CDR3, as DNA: TGCGCCAGCAAGTTAGGACTAGCGGGGGGGCTAAGTACCTACGAGCAGTACTTC. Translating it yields CASKLGLAGGLSTYEQYF.

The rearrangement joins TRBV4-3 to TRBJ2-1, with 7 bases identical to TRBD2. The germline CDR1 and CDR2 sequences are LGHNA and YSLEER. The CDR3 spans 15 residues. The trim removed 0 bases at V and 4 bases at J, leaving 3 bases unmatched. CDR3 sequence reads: CASSQDAGDYNEQFF. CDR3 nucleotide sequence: TGCGCCAGCAGCCAAGACGCGGGGGATTACAATGAGCAGTTCTTC.

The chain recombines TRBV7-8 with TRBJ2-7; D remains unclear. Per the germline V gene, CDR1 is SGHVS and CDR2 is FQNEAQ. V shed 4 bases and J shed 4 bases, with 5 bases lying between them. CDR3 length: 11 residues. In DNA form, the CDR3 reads TGTGCCAGCAGCTCCCCTTACGAGCAGTACTTC. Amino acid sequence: CASSSPYEQYF.

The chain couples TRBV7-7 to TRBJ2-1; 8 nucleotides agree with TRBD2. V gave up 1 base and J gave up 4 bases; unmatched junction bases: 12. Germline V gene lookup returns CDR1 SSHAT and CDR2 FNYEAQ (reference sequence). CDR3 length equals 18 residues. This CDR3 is CASSLGAGEGRGYNEQFF. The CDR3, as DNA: TGTGCCAGCAGCTTAGGAGCGGGAGAGGGTCGTGGATACAATGAGCAGTTCTTC.

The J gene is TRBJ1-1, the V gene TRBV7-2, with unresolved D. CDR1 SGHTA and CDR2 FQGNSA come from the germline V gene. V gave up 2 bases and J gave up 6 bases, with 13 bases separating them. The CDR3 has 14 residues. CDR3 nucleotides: TGTGCCAGCAGCTTATACAGACCGGTCGCTGAAGCTTTCTTT. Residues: CASSLYRPVAEAFF.

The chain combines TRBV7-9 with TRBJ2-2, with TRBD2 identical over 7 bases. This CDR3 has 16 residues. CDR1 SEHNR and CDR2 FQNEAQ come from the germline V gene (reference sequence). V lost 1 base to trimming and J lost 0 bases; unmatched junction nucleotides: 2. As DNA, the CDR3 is TGTGCCAGCAGCTTAGTGGCGGGAGCGAACACCGGGGAGCTGTTTTTT. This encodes CASSLVAGANTGELFF. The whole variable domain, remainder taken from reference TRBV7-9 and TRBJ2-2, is DTGVSQNPRHKITKRGQNVTFRCDPISEHNRLYWYRQTLGQGPEFLTYFQNEAQLEKSRLLSDRFSAERPKGSFSTLEIQRTEQGDSAMYLCASSLVAGANTGELFFGEGSRLTVL.

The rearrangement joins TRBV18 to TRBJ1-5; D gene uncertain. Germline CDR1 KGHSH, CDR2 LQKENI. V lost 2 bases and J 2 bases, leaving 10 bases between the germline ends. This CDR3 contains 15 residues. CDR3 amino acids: CASSPARQGNQPQHF. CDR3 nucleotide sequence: TGTGCCAGCTCACCAGCTCGGCAGGGCAATCAGCCCCAGCATTTT.

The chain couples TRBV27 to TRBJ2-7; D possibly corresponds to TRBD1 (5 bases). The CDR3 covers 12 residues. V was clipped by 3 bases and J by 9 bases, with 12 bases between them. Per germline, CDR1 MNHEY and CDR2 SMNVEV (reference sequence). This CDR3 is CASSFNGQGQYF. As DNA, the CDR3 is TGTGCCAGCAGTTTCAACGGGCAGGGGCAGTACTTC.

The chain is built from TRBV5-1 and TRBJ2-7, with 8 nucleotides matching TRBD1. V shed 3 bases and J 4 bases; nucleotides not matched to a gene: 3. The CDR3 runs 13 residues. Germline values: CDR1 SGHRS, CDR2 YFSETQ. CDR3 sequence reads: CASSSGQGYEQYF. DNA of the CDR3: TGCGCCAGCAGCTCAGGACAGGGTTACGAGCAGTACTTC.

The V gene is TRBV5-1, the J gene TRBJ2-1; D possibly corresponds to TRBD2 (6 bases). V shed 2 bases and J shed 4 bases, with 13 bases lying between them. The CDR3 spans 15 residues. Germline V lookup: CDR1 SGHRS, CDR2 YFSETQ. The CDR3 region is CASSFGGALYNEQFF. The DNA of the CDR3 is TGCGCCAGCAGCTTTGGCGGGGCCCTATACAATGAGCAGTTCTTC.

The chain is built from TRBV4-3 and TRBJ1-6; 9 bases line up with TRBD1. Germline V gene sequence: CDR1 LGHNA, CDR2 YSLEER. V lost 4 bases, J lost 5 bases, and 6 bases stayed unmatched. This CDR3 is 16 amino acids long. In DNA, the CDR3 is TGCGCCAGCAGCCCGGGACAGGGCAACCATAATTCACCCCTCCACTTT. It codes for CASSPGQGNHNSPLHF.

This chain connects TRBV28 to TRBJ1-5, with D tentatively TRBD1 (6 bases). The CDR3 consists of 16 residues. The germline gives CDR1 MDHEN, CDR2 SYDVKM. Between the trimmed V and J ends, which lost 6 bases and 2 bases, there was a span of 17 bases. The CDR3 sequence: CASRGGGRNGNQPQHF. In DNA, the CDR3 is TGTGCCAGCAGAGGGGGGGGGCGGAATGGCAATCAGCCCCAGCATTTT. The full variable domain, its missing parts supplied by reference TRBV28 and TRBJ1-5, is DVKVTQSSRYLVKRTGEKVFLECVQDMDHENMFWYRQDPGLGLRLIYFSYDVKMKEKGDIPEGYSVSREKKERFSLILESASTNQTSMYLCASRGGGRNGNQPQHFGDGTRLSIL.

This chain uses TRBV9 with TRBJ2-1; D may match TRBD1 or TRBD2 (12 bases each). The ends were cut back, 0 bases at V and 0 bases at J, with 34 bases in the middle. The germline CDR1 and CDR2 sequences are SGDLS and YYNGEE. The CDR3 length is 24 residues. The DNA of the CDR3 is TGTGCCAGCAGCGTAGCTGGGACAGGGGGCTATAAAGGACTAGCGGGAAGCTCCTACAATGAGCAGTTCTTC. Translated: CASSVAGTGGYKGLAGSSYNEQFF.

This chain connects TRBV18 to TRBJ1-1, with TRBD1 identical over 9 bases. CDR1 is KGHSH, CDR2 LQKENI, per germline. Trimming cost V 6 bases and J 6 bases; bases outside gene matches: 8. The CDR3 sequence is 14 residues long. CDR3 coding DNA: TGTGCCAGCTCCTCCCCGGACAGGGGATCTGAAGCTTTCTTT. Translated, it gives CASSSPDRGSEAFF.

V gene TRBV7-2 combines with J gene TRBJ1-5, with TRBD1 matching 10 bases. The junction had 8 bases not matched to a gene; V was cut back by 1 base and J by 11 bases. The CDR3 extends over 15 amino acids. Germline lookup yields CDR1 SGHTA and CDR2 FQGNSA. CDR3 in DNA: TGTGCCAGCAGCTTAGAGACAGGGGGACAGGGGTCCCAGCATTTT. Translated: CASSLETGGQGSQHF.

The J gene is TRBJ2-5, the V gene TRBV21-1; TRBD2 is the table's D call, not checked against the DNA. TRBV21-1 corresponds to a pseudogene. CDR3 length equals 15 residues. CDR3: CASSKGTSGGETQYF. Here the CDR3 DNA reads TGTGCCAGCAGCAAAGGGACTAGCGGGGGAGAGACCCAGTACTTC.

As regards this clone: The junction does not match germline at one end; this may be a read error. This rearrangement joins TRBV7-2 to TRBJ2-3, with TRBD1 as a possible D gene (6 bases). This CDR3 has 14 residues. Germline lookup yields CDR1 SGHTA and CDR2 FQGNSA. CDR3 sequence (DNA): TGTGCCAGCGGCTTGAGGGGGACCACAGATACGCAGTATTTT. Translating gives CASGLRGTTDTQYF. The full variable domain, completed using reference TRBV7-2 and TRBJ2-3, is GAGVSQSPSNKVTEKGKDVELRCDPISGHTALYWYRQSLGQGLEFLIYFQGNSAPDKSGLPSDRFSAERTGGSVSTLTIQRTQQEDSAVYLCASGLRGTTDTQYFGPGTRLTVL.

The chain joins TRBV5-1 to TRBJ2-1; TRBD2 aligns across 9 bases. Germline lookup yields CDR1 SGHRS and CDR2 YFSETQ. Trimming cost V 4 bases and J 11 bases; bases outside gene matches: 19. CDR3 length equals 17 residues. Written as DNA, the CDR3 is TGCGCCAGCAGCCCTGGCGGGACTAGCACCCCTGGGCATCAGCAGTTCTTC. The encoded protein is CASSPGGTSTPGHQQFF. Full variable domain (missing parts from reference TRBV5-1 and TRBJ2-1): KAGVTQTPRYLIKTRGQQVTLSCSPISGHRSVSWYQQTPGQGLQFLFEYFSETQRNKGNFPGRFSGRQFSNSRSEMNVSTLELGDSALYLCASSPGGTSTPGHQQFFGPGTRLTVL.

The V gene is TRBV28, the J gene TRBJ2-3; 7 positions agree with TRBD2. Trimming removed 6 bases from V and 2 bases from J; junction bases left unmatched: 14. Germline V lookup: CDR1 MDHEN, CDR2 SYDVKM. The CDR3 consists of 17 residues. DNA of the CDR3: TGTGCCAGCAGCAGCCTCCCTGGGGGAGGGGCCACAGATACGCAGTATTTT. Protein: CASSSLPGGGATDTQYF.

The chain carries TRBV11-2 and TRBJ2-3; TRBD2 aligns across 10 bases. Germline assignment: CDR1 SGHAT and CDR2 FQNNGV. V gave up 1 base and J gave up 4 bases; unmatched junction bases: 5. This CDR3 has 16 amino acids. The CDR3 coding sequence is TGTGCCAGCAGCTTAGGCGCGCTAGCGGGAGCAGATACGCAGTATTTT. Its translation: CASSLGALAGADTQYF.

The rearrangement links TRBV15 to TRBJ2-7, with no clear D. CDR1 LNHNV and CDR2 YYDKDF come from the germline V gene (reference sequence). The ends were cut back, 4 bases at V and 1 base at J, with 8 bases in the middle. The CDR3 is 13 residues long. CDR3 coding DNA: TGTGCCACCAGCAAGGCAGGTTCCTACGAGCAGTACTTC. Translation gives CATSKAGSYEQYF.

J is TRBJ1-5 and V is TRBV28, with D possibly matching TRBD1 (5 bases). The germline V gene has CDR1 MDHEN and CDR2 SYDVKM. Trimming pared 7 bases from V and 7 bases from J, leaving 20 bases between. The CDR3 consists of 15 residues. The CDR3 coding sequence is TGTGCCAGCAACCCTCACCGGGGGTTAGGGCAGCCCCAGCATTTT. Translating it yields CASNPHRGLGQPQHF.

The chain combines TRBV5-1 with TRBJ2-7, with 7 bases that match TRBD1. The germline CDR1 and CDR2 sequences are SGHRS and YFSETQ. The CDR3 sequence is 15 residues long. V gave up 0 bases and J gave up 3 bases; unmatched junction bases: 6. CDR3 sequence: CASSLETGSGYEQYF. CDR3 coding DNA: TGCGCCAGCAGCTTGGAGACAGGGTCGGGCTACGAGCAGTACTTC.

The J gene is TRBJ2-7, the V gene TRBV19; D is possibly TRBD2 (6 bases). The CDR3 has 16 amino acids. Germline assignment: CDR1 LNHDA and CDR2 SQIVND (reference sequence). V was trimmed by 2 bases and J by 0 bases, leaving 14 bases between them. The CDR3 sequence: CASSISGTAASYEQYF. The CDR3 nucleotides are TGTGCCAGTAGTATATCCGGGACTGCAGCCTCCTACGAGCAGTACTTC.